The entry below describes one T cell receptor beta chain. Its target antigen remains unknown. No base quality values were provided; no much bigger clone lies one nucleotide off. Profiling of TCR beta VDJ combinations and CDR3 sequences used genomic DNA as the template. An Illumina HiSeq 2000 was the platform used for TCR repertoire sequencing. In the original analysis: Repertoire assessment relied on Simpson's diversity index, CDR3 size and DJ length profiles, and TRBV/TRBJ rearrangement plots. Whichever DNA sequence was most abundant in the deep sequencing data was defined as the immunodominant clone. CDR3 amino acid sequences were screened for sharing across subjects and compared with published repertoires and the VDJdb database. The public reads were run again by TCRdb, first through fastp at Q25 and then through MiXCR, and only productive beta chains were kept. Identical CDR3 protein sequences are pooled into one entry, listed with their most common genes and DNA. TCRdb, not the original authors, processed these V and J calls. For this sample the table gives around 170,000 distinct CDR3 sequences, of which 48% were detected only once. The leading ten clones occupy about 9.5% of the sample.

The data derive from a study of CD8+CD57+ T cells in acquired aplastic anemia (dated by TCRdb to 2017 to 2018). Looking at the study overall: A mean of approximately 3 ug of DNA, ranging from about 0.2 to 27.4 ug, was extracted from sorted CD4+ and CD8+ cells. CD8+CD57+ expansion was defined as frequency above the mean frequency observed in healthy subjects.

Patients chosen for sequencing had shown expansion of CD8+CD57+ cells by flow cytometry. Severe acquired aplastic anemia was diagnosed in all patients according to International Study of Aplastic Anemia and Agranulocytosis and Camitta criteria. At the time blood was sampled, none of the patients had received any therapy. The study deep-sequenced TCR repertoires of sorted CD4+ and CD8+ blood T cells from severe aplastic anemia patients and healthy subjects. In the USA, patient enrollment took place under clinicaltrials.gov protocols 00001620, 01623167, 00001397, 00071045, 00081523 and 00961064. Ficoll-Paque density gradient centrifugation was used to isolate peripheral blood mononuclear cells. Before DNA was extracted, CD4+ and CD8+ T cells were sorted using either FACS or magnetic beads. The V and J ends are trimmed by 1 base and 0 bases, leaving 10 bases between them. CDR1 and CDR2, per the germline V gene, are MNHNS and SASEGT. The CDR3 measures 16 amino acids from cysteine to phenylalanine. Here the CDR3 DNA is all that survives: 48 bases in frame from base 1.

The paper as a whole reports these results and caveats: CD8+ Simpson's diversity did not differ significantly between patients and healthy controls (P=0.060). Some 27 CD8+ CDR3 sequences were found in both patients and controls but appeared to be highly expressed in patients and within the immunodominant clones of the patients.

The origin of this receptor is a human donor with aplastic anemia. Recombination connected TRBV6-1 to TRBJ1-5; no D gene can be assigned with confidence. The sample was sorted CD4+, CD8+, or CD8+CD57+ T cells (not recorded which) from PBMCs. The CDR3 corresponds to CASSEETVYSNQPQHF. The nucleotides are TGTGCCAGCAGTGAAGAAACAGTCTATAGCAATCAGCCCCAGCATTTT.